Listed here are 31 T cell receptor beta chains from one sample, sequenced in a study of cytomegalovirus exposure and HLA in healthy donors. PCR amplification relied on 60 Vbeta primers (plus 13 Jbeta primers). The assay was immunoSEQ multiplex PCR, and TCRdb's table has in-frame clones only and misses some. This sample has more than 150,000 clones; around three quarters occur once, and the top ten carry roughly 1.6%. The sequenced sample consisted of PBMCs. Receptors were obtained from a man aged 40-49 years in good health and CMV-seronegative.

The gene calls are TRBV28 and TRBJ2-5; 7 bases agree with TRBD1. The V gene end was trimmed by 7 bases and the J gene end by 5 bases; junction bases not matched to a gene: 7. CDR3 length equals 13 residues. Looked up from germline, CDR1 is MDHEN and CDR2 is SYDVKM. CDR3 nucleotides: TGTGCCAGCACCGAAACAGGGGTTGAGACCCAGTACTTC. The encoded protein is CASTETGVETQYF.

The rearrangement joins TRBV6-1 to TRBJ2-2; a possible D gene is TRBD2 (6 bases). V dropped 7 bases and J dropped 3 bases, with 15 bases sitting between them. The length of the CDR3 is 15 residues. Germline CDR1 and CDR2: MNHNS and SASEGT. CDR3 DNA: TGTGCCAGCACATGGGTGGAGGGGTACACCGGGGAGCTGTTTTTT. It specifies CASTWVEGYTGELFF.

This chain links TRBV6-4 with TRBJ1-4; 7 positions agree with TRBD1. V was pared by 6 bases and J by 0 bases, with 10 bases of the junction left unmatched. CDR3 length equals 17 residues. The germline CDR1 and CDR2 sequences are MRHNA and SNTAGT. The CDR3, as DNA: TGTGCCAGCAGGACGGGACAGCCCTCTGCAACTAATGAAAAACTGTTTTTT. It codes for CASRTGQPSATNEKLFF.

The CDR3 bases are TGTGCCAGCAGCCCCGGACTAGTCGCCTACAATGAGCAGTTCTTC. Translated, it gives CASSPGLVAYNEQFF. The gene calls are TRBV7-2 and TRBJ2-1, with 7 bases identical to TRBD2. J lost 2 bases, V lost 5 bases, and 6 bases had no gene match. Germline CDR1 and CDR2: SGHTA and FQGNSA. CDR3 length: 15 residues. The whole variable domain, remainder taken from reference TRBV7-2 and TRBJ2-1, is GAGVSQSPSNKVTEKGKDVELRCDPISGHTALYWYRQSLGQGLEFLIYFQGNSAPDKSGLPSDRFSAERTGGSVSTLTIQRTQQEDSAVYLCASSPGLVAYNEQFFGPGTRLTVL.

V usage is TRBV6-5 and J usage is TRBJ1-1; possibly TRBD1 for D (6 bases). V lost 2 bases, J lost 2 bases, and 9 bases lay in between. From germline, CDR1 is MNHEY and CDR2 SVGAGI. The length of the CDR3 is 14 residues. The CDR3 nucleotides read TGTGCCAGCAGTTACGAAGGGGGTAACACTGAAGCTTTCTTT. Its translation: CASSYEGGNTEAFF.

This rearrangement joins TRBV29-1 to TRBJ2-5; the match to TRBD1 covers 8 bases. CDR3 length equals 12 residues. Germline CDR1 is SQVTM and CDR2 is ANQGSEA. V dropped 4 bases and J dropped 5; count of bases not matched to a gene: 3. The DNA of the CDR3 is TGCAGCGTTGCTACAGGGGGTGAGACCCAGTACTTC. This codes for CSVATGGETQYF.

This sequence joins TRBV27 and TRBJ2-7; 8 bases align to TRBD2. The V gene end was trimmed by 3 bases and the J gene end by 7 bases; junction bases not matched to a gene: 8. Germline V gives CDR1 MNHEY, CDR2 SMNVEV (reference sequence). The CDR3 length is 14 residues. The CDR3 sequence is CASSFERESEEQYF. In DNA, the CDR3 is TGTGCCAGCAGTTTTGAGCGGGAGTCGGAAGAGCAGTACTTC.

This clone appeared a few times. The gene calls are TRBV19 and TRBJ2-4, with 13 nucleotides matching TRBD2. Germline V gene data show CDR1 as LNHDA and CDR2 as SQIVND (reference sequence). V shed 6 bases and J 0 bases; nucleotides not matched to a gene: 11. This CDR3 comprises 19 residues. The CDR3 loop is CASSLYGLAGELAKNIQYF. The CDR3, as DNA: TGTGCCAGTAGCCTCTATGGACTAGCGGGAGAATTAGCCAAAAACATTCAGTACTTC.

Of note for this clone: At one end the junction does not follow the germline gene, possibly because of a read error. V gene TRBV7-6 combines with J gene TRBJ2-7, with a tentative D call TRBD2 (5 bases). This CDR3 contains 16 residues. Germline-derived CDR1 and CDR2 are SGHVS and FNYEAQ. As DNA, the CDR3 is TGTGCCAGCAGTTTAGCCTTTGGAGGTTCTTACTACGAGCAGTACTTC. Protein product: CASSLAFGGSYYEQYF.

In nucleotides, the CDR3 is TGTGCCAGCAGATCATCGGACAGCTTCTACGAGCAGTACGTC. Translation: CASRSSDSFYEQYV. V is TRBV28 and J is TRBJ2-7; maybe TRBD1 (6 bases). CDR3 size: 14 residues. V gave up 6 bases and J gave up 3 bases, with 15 bases separating them. Germline V gives CDR1 MDHEN, CDR2 SYDVKM.

This clone came up once. Other DNA variants within this sample encode the same CDR3. The chain recombines TRBV5-1 with TRBJ2-7; TRBD2 aligns across 8 bases. Trimming at V came to 2 bases and at J to 0 bases, leaving 4 bases not matched to a gene. Per the germline V gene, CDR1 is SGHRS and CDR2 is YFSETQ. The CDR3 sequence is 15 residues long. The CDR3 spells CASSFTSGSSYEQYF. CDR3 in DNA: TGCGCCAGCAGCTTCACTAGCGGTAGCTCCTACGAGCAGTACTTC.

Worth noting for this clone: A junction boundary mismatches the germline segment, possibly from a read error. This rearrangement joins TRBV7-8 to TRBJ2-4; 7 bases map to TRBD1. CDR1 and CDR2 from the germline V gene are SGHVS and FQNEAQ. This CDR3 is 15 amino acids long. DNA of the CDR3: TGTGCCGTGGAAGGGGGCCCCCTAGCCAAAAACAGTCAGTACTTC. Translated: CAVEGGPLAKNSQYF.

The chain has TRBV28 and TRBJ1-1, with TRBD1 as a possible D gene (5 bases). The CDR3 has 17 residues. V lost 2 bases and J lost 4, with 20 bases in between. Germline CDR1 reads MDHEN; CDR2 reads SYDVKM. Here the CDR3 reads CASSLLIGGEGRTEAFF. The CDR3 coding sequence is TGTGCCAGCAGTTTACTTATCGGGGGTGAAGGTCGCACTGAAGCTTTCTTT.

CDR3 nucleotide sequence: TGTGCCAGCAGTCCCCATGACATTCCTAATCAGCCCCAGCATTTT. The encoded protein is CASSPHDIPNQPQHF. The genes are TRBV28 and TRBJ1-5; D is ambiguous. Germline CDR1 and CDR2: MDHEN and SYDVKM. The CDR3 extends over 15 amino acids. Trimming stripped 5 bases from V and 4 bases from J, with 15 bases between.

This chain uses TRBV5-1 with TRBJ2-3, with 10 bases identical to TRBD2. With 3 bases clipped from V and 0 bases from J, the junction kept 1 base outside the gene matches. The germline CDR1 and CDR2 sequences are SGHRS and YFSETQ. The CDR3 length is 15 residues. CDR3 bases: TGCGCCAGCAGCTCGACTAGCGGGAGCACAGATACGCAGTATTTT. Translation: CASSSTSGSTDTQYF.

The chain employs TRBV2 and TRBJ1-1; 9 nucleotides line up with TRBD1. Trimming cost V 7 bases and J 6 bases; bases outside gene matches: 6. The length of the CDR3 is 13 residues. The V gene's germline CDR1 is SNHLY and CDR2 FYNNEI. CDR3 loop: CASIRQGGPEAFF. DNA of the CDR3: TGTGCCAGCATTCGACAGGGGGGCCCTGAAGCTTTCTTT.

The chain employs TRBV9 and TRBJ1-1; 7 bases fit TRBD1. The CDR3 runs to 13 residues. Germline assignment: CDR1 SGDLS and CDR2 YYNGEE. V lost 1 base and J lost 12; bases outside the gene matches: 9. This chain's CDR3 is CASSVMSTGDTFF. In nucleotides, the CDR3 is TGTGCCAGCAGCGTAATGAGTACAGGGGATACTTTCTTT.

The chain joins TRBV6-1 to TRBJ1-1, with 7 positions matching TRBD1. The CDR3 consists of 14 residues. CDR1 MNHNS and CDR2 SASEGT come from the germline V gene. V lost 7 bases and J lost 4; bases outside the gene matches: 9. CDR3 bases: TGTGCCAGCAACGCCCGGACAGGATTCACTGAAGCTTTCTTT. Translating it yields CASNARTGFTEAFF.

The V and J genes are TRBV27 and TRBJ2-2; D might be TRBD1 (6 bases). The CDR3 has 15 amino acids. The germline V and J ends were trimmed by 5 bases and 3 bases, with 13 bases remaining between them. CDR1 MNHEY and CDR2 SMNVEV come from the germline V gene (reference sequence). CDR3 nucleotide sequence: TGTGCCAGCAGTGTTGGACAGTCTTACACCGGGGAGCTGTTTTTT. It encodes CASSVGQSYTGELFF.

V usage is TRBV27 and J usage is TRBJ1-1; D is possibly TRBD1 (6 bases). V was cut by 5 bases and J by 4 bases, with 14 bases left in between. The CDR3 is made up of 14 amino acids. The V gene's germline CDR1 is MNHEY and CDR2 SMNVEV (reference sequence). The CDR3 sequence: CASSPTGTITEAFF. CDR3 nucleotide sequence: TGTGCCAGCAGTCCAACAGGGACTATCACTGAAGCTTTCTTT.

This clone was found a few times. This sequence joins TRBV19 and TRBJ2-1, with TRBD2 matching over 12 bases. Germline lookup yields CDR1 LNHDA and CDR2 SQIVND (reference sequence). This CDR3 has 15 amino acids. V gave up 5 bases and J gave up 10 bases; unmatched junction bases: 9. The CDR3 DNA follows: TGTGCCAGTAGTTATAGACTAGCGGGAGTGGAAGAGCAGTTCTTC. It codes for CASSYRLAGVEEQFF.

This CDR3 is CAWSPYNEQFF. CDR3 in DNA: TGTGCCTGGTCTCCTTACAATGAGCAGTTCTTC. The J gene is TRBJ2-1, the V gene TRBV30, with no clear D. Germline V gene lookup returns CDR1 GTSNPN and CDR2 SVGIG (reference sequence). The CDR3 is 11 amino acids. V lost 5 bases and J 4 bases, leaving 6 bases between the germline ends.

The chain uses TRBV28 and TRBJ2-1; tentative D call: TRBD2 (6 bases). V lost 3 bases, J lost 5 bases, and 14 bases lay in between. The CDR3 extends over 15 amino acids. Germline CDR1 MDHEN, CDR2 SYDVKM. In DNA, the CDR3 is TGTGCCAGCAGTTTCCTCGTCGGGACTGACAATGAGCAGTTCTTC. This gives the protein CASSFLVGTDNEQFF.

This chain joins TRBV19 and TRBJ1-1; TRBD1 matches 8 bases. The CDR3 is 14 amino acids. Germline-derived CDR1 and CDR2 are LNHDA and SQIVND (reference sequence). V lost 2 bases, J lost 3 bases, and 2 bases stayed unmatched. The CDR3 region is CASSIQGADTEAFF. The CDR3 bases are TGTGCCAGTAGTATACAGGGGGCGGACACTGAAGCTTTCTTT. The whole variable domain, remainder taken from reference TRBV19 and TRBJ1-1, is DGGITQSPKYLFRKEGQNVTLSCEQNLNHDAMYWYRQDPGQGLRLIYYSQIVNDFQKGDIAEGYSVSREKKESFPLTVTSAQKNPTAFYLCASSIQGADTEAFFGQGTRLTVV.

In the case of this clone: At one end the junction does not follow the germline gene, possibly because of a read error. J is TRBJ2-4 and V is TRBV4-1, with D possibly being TRBD2 (6 bases). The CDR3 contains 16 residues. CDR1 and CDR2 from the germline V gene are MGHRA and YSYEKL. CDR3 nucleotide sequence: TGCGCCAGCAGCCAGGACCCGGGACTCGGAAAAAACAGTCAGTACTTC. It yields the protein CASSQDPGLGKNSQYF.

The count of this clone is one. Different DNA sequences within this sample yield the same CDR3. The gene calls are TRBV5-4 and TRBJ1-1; possible D gene TRBD1, 6 bases. The V gene lost 4 bases and the J gene lost 3 bases, with 13 bases spanning the gap. In germline, CDR1 is SGHNT, CDR2 YYREEE (reference sequence). The length of the CDR3 is 14 residues. The DNA for the CDR3 is TGTGCCAGCAGCCCTACAGGGCGGGACACTGAAGCTTTCTTT. Translation gives CASSPTGRDTEAFF.

For this clone: The junction differs from germline at one of its ends, possibly a read error. V gene TRBV4-1 combines with J gene TRBJ2-6; 9 nucleotides line up with TRBD2. Germline CDR1 and CDR2: MGHRA and YSYEKL. The CDR3 has 15 amino acids. The CDR3 is CASSPSAGGANGLTF. The CDR3 coding sequence is TGCGCCAGCAGCCCATCCGCGGGAGGGGCCAACGGCCTGACTTTC.

The gene calls are TRBV5-1 and TRBJ2-2; the D is unclear. V was trimmed by 4 bases and J by 0 bases, leaving 16 bases between them. The length of the CDR3 is 17 residues. Germline CDR1 and CDR2: SGHRS and YFSETQ. The CDR3 coding sequence is TGCGCCAGCAGCCCCTCCCGGAACAGTGCGAACACCGGGGAGCTGTTTTTT. Protein product: CASSPSRNSANTGELFF.

The rearrangement joins TRBV5-6 to TRBJ1-2; no definite D call. V was pared by 4 bases and J by 4 bases, with 17 bases between. The CDR3 extends over 15 amino acids. Germline V CDR1 and CDR2: SGHDT, YYEEEE. The CDR3 nucleotides are TGTGCCAGCAGCCCCGGCAGCGGGTATGGCTATGGCTACACCTTC. Protein sequence: CASSPGSGYGYGYTF. Looking up the rest from reference TRBV5-6 and TRBJ1-2 gives the full variable domain: DAGVTQSPTHLIKTRGQQVTLRCSPKSGHDTVSWYQQALGQGPQFIFQYYEEEERQRGNFPDRFSGHQFPNYSSELNVNALLLGDSALYLCASSPGSGYGYGYTFGSGTRLTVV.

This clone was seen only a few times. V gene TRBV30 combines with J gene TRBJ1-1; 9 positions agree with TRBD1. CDR3 length: 15 amino acids. Germline V gives CDR1 GTSNPN, CDR2 SVGIG (reference sequence). J was trimmed by 2 bases and V by 2 bases; bases with no gene match: 6. CDR3 sequence: CAWSSGTGRNTEAFF. The CDR3 DNA is TGTGCCTGGAGTTCCGGGACAGGGCGCAACACTGAAGCTTTCTTT.

This chain uses TRBV4-1 with TRBJ1-2; 7 nucleotides line up with TRBD1. Germline CDR1 is MGHRA and CDR2 is YSYEKL. The CDR3 length is 13 residues. J was trimmed by 4 bases and V by 5 bases; bases with no gene match: 4. CDR3 in amino acids: CASSVQGTYGYTF. The CDR3 DNA sequence: TGCGCCAGCAGCGTACAGGGGACCTATGGCTACACCTTC.